The present T cell receptor beta chain was sequenced within a study of blood T cell repertoires in COVID-19 (dated by TCRdb to 2020 to 2022). About the full investigation: Collaborator samples came from the United States, Italy and Spain and covered acute and convalescent phases of COVID-19. The dataset comprised deeply sampled blood TCRbeta repertoires from subjects exposed to, actively infected with, or recovered from COVID-19. The repertoires were released in a freely available public database meant as a resource for research on the immune response to SARS-CoV-2. The sample metadata nearly always contained a de-identified subject ID, COVID-19 status, age in years and sex. The material from the prospective study consisted of cDNA or gDNA derived from T cells, B-cell-depleted T cells, or PBMCs. HLA class I and class II types, where available, came from metadata supplied by the sample provider rather than from assay-based typing. The samples were drawn from two sources: the first 160 participants of the ongoing ImmuneRACE study, and 950 to 1,500 subjects contributed by 6 global collaborators. Broader findings and caveats from the paper: The quantity of clinical and demographic metadata differed by source and by participant and was supplied without curation.

TCRbeta CDR3 regions were amplified from genomic DNA using the immunoSEQ Assay, a bias-controlled multiplex PCR. In the original analysis: The number of nucleated cells in each sample was estimated by amplification of reference gene primers within the assay. To quantify the absolute abundance of each unique TCRbeta CDR3 rearrangement, sequence reads were collapsed and filtered. For each sample, productive Simpson clonality was calculated by taking the square root of Simpson's diversity index across productive rearrangements. This is the immuneACCESS table as TCRdb keeps it, with only in-frame sequences that have V and J called. A part of the clones is gone; compared with another copy, unresolved V genes explain less than half, and the rest is unexplained. The V and J calls and clone size are taken from that table; D and trimming were inferred from the DNA. Across this sample there are around 220,000 clones, with about 88% seen only once. The ten largest make up around 2.2% of the sample.

Taken from cysteine to phenylalanine, the CDR3 has 17 residues. The DNA shown is the 51-base CDR3, in frame from base 1. V trim: 7 bases; J trim: 8 bases; unmatched bases: 18. The CDR1 and CDR2 encoded by the germline V gene (reference sequence) are LNHDA and SQIVND. Samples from volunteer blood donors who had recovered from COVID-19 were contributed by a second Seattle source. Collaborating institutions collected whole blood in K2EDTA tubes following their own protocols. For TCRbeta analysis, collaborators shipped samples as frozen whole blood, isolated PBMCs, or DNA extracted from either of those sample types. This clone is a singleton in its sample. The clone's antigen remains unknown. The sample holds no much larger clone one base away, and base qualities are not on file.

The TCR originated in a middle-aged woman who had recovered from COVID-19. Sequenced material: peripheral blood. Recombination joined TRBV19 with TRBJ2-1, and TRBD2 matches 9 of the central bases. The bases read TGTGCCAGTAATGGGTTTATGGGAGCGGGAGGACTCTATGAGCAGTTCTTC. It codes for CASNGFMGAGGLYEQFF.